The present T cell receptor (beta chain) was sequenced within a study of T cell responses to AZD1222 COVID-19 vaccine. Study-wide findings and caveats: Donors were chiefly white British, with a greater number of females, and clonal diversity was perhaps underestimated. Reports indicate that nearly half of spike-specific TCRs are directed at unmutated variant regions.

Clones were sequenced by immunoSEQ multiplex PCR, and TCRdb holds only the in-frame ones, with some missing. The top ten clones hold more than 1.5% of a sample with around 190,000 clones, approximately 91% of them seen once. Concerning this clone itself: Its antigen is currently unknown.

J was trimmed by 7 bases and V by 4 bases; bases with no gene match: 3. The germline V gene encodes CDR1 SQVTM and CDR2 ANQGSEA. The CDR3 is made up of 12 amino acids. The TCR originated in an adult who received the AZD1222 COVID-19 vaccine. The material was peripheral blood, obtained 28 days after the second AZD1222 dose. The chain carries TRBV29-1 and TRBJ1-5; 8 nucleotides align to TRBD1. The CDR3 protein is CSVGDRNQPQHF. The CDR3 DNA reads TGCAGCGTTGGGGACAGGAACCAGCCCCAGCATTTT.